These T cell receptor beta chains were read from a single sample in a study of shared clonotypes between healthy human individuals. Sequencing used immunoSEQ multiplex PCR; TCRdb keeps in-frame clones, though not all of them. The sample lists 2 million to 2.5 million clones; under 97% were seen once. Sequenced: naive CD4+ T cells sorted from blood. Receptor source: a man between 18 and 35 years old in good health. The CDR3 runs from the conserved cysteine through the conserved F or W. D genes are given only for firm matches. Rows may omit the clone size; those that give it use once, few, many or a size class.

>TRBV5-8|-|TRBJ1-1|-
TGTGCCAGCAGCTTGGGGAGGGGGTTTGCCCTTAGCACTGAAGCTTTCTTT
CASSLGRGFALSTEAFF
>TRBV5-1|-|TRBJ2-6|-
TGCGCCAGCAGCGGAGGGGTTCCTGGGGCCAACGTCCTGACTTTC
CASSGGVPGANVLTF
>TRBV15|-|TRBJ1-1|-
TGTGCCACCCAGGGTTTGAACACTGAAGCTTTCTTT
CATQGLNTEAFF
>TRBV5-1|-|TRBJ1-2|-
TGCGCCAGCAGCTTGGAGATACAGGGTGGCGGGACCTTC
CASSLEIQGGGTF
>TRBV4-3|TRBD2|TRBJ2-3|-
TGCGCCAGCAGCCCAGGACTAGCCACAGATACGCAGTATTTT
CASSPGLATDTQYF
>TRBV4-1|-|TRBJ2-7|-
TGCGCCAGCAGCCTCACCGCGGTAGAGAGCTACGAGCAGTACTTC
CASSLTAVESYEQYF
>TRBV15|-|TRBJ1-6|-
TGTGCCACCAGCAGAGGGGAGGGGGGATTAGGAGGTTCACCCCTCCACTTT
CATSRGEGGLGGSPLHF
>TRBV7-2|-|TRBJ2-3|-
TGTGCCAGCAGCTTAGGACCCCCCAGCGTCCGGACAGATACGCAGTATTTT
CASSLGPPSVRTDTQYF
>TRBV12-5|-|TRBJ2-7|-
TGTGCTAGTGGTTTGGGACAGGAGCGGTACTTC
CASGLGQERYF
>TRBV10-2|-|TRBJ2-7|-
TGCGCCAGCAGTGGCTCTTTACAGGTCGGAGACGAGCAGTACTTC
CASSGSLQVGDEQYF
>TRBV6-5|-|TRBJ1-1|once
TGTGCCAGCAGTTCCCCTCGTGAGTACACTGAAGCTTTCTTT
CASSSPREYTEAFF
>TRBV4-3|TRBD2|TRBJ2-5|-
TGCGCCAGCAGCCAAGATAATTGGGCCGGGACTAGCGGACCGAAAGAGACCCAGTACTTC
CASSQDNWAGTSGPKETQYF
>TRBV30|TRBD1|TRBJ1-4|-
TGTGCCTGGACGGGACAGGGAATTATTAATGAAAAACTGTTTTTT
CAWTGQGIINEKLFF
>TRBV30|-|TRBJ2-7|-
TGTGCCTGGAGTGCTGTATTCTACGAGCAGTACTTC
CAWSAVFYEQYF
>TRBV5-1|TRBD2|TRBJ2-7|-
TGCGCCAGCAGCCTGACCTTGGGACTAGCGGACGAGCAGTACTTC
CASSLTLGLADEQYF
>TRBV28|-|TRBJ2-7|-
TGTGCCAGCAAAAAGTGGTACACCTACGAGCAGTACTTC
CASKKWYTYEQYF
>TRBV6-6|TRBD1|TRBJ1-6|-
TGTGCCAGCAGTTACAGGCAGGGGGAAGGATCACCCCTCCACTTT
CASSYRQGEGSPLHF
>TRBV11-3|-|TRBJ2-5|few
TGTGCCAGCAGCCAGGGGGAGACCCAGTACTTC
CASSQGETQYF
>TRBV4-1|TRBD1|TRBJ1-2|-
TGCGCCAGCAGCCCCTCGGGACAGAAAAGGGGCTATGGCTACACCTTC
CASSPSGQKRGYGYTF
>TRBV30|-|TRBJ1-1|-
TGTGCCTGGAGATGGGGTAACACTGAAGCTTTCTTT
CAWRWGNTEAFF
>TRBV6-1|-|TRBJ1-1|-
TGTGCCAGCAGCAGAAACACTGAAGCTTTCTTT
CASSRNTEAFF
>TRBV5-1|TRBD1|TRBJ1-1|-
TGCGCCAGCACCAGACAGGGGAGCACTGAAGCTTTCTTT
CASTRQGSTEAFF